Here is one TCR beta chain with its context. The antigen remains undetermined. This sample is part of a study of T cells in Graves' hyperthyroidism and ophthalmopathy. Findings and limits, study-wide: The blood repertoire included most of the expanded thyroid clonotypes above 0.001.

TCR beta CDR3 sequences were amplified from RNA transcripts. Initially, a first-round RT-PCR of the TCR CDR3 employed the HTBI primer set. TCRdb reanalysed the multiplex PCR reads using MiXCR and keeps one entry per CDR3 protein. The data hold 600,000 or so distinct CDR3 sequences, with 14% observed a single time. The CDR3 sequence is 13 residues long. Per germline, CDR1 MNHNS and CDR2 SASEGT. V was pared by 6 bases and J by 0 bases, with 8 bases between. Ophthalmopathy patients all had a Clinical Activity Score of at least 3, a NOSPECS grade of at least 4 and disease under 3 months old. Material: blood. The rearrangement joins TRBV6-1 to TRBJ1-1; no clear D. This TCR was sampled from a young woman with Graves' ophthalmopathy. CDR3 in DNA: TGTGCCAGCAGAGCATGGGTGAACACTGAAGCTTTCTTT. Amino acids: CASRAWVNTEAFF.